These T cell receptor beta chains were read from a single sample in a study of Graves' ophthalmopathy and Graves' hyperthyroidism. One entry per CDR3 protein, called by TCRdb with MiXCR from the multiplex PCR reads. The sample has 740,000 or so distinct CDR3 sequences, 40% seen once. Input material: peripheral blood. The receptor source for this set is an adult man with Graves' ophthalmopathy. The CDR3 runs from the conserved cysteine through the conserved F or W.

V gene,J gene,CDR3 protein
TRBV20-1,TRBJ1-2,CSARILSGGYTF
TRBV10-2,TRBJ1-1,CASSKINTEAFF
TRBV19,TRBJ1-1,CASPTVEGARAFF
TRBV7-8,TRBJ1-1,CASSPEVGRFLDTEAFF
TRBV24-1,TRBJ1-5,CATSDRVAGAQPQHF
TRBV15,TRBJ1-2,CATSSYRDNYGYTF
TRBV7-9,TRBJ2-5,CASSMAGFQETQYF
TRBV7-8,TRBJ1-5,CASIIGVRGAQPQHF
TRBV5-1,TRBJ1-5,CASSGGTGENQPQHF
TRBV2,TRBJ2-7,CASSPVGRGLYEQYF
TRBV20-1,TRBJ2-7,CSARAVRGEQYF
TRBV7-9,TRBJ2-7,CASSTPAGTRVDEQYF
TRBV5-8,TRBJ1-6,CASSLDPTVRSPLHF
TRBV11-2,TRBJ1-6,CASISDRDNSPLHF
TRBV7-9,TRBJ1-1,CASSVRQGEAFF
TRBV15,TRBJ2-6,CATSSRALRGANVLTF
TRBV20-1,TRBJ2-6,CSALPGAGANVLTF
TRBV19,TRBJ2-2,CASSIKVFTGELFF
TRBV6-5,TRBJ2-2,CASSLQEGELFF
TRBV10-3,TRBJ1-2,CAISDISGSYGYTF
TRBV10-1,TRBJ2-7,CASSDPRGEARRYEQYF
TRBV10-3,TRBJ1-4,CAISDPTGGQHEKLFF
TRBV29-1,TRBJ2-7,CSATLQRTSYEQYF
TRBV25-1,TRBJ2-2,CASSQGGEWNTGELFF
TRBV5-8,TRBJ1-2,CASSPPGGYGYTF
TRBV10-3,TRBJ2-5,CAISDGDSISQGRVSF
TRBV7-9,TRBJ1-1,CASSQTGGFTEAFF
TRBV20-1,TRBJ1-1,CSATGDQRGNTEAFF